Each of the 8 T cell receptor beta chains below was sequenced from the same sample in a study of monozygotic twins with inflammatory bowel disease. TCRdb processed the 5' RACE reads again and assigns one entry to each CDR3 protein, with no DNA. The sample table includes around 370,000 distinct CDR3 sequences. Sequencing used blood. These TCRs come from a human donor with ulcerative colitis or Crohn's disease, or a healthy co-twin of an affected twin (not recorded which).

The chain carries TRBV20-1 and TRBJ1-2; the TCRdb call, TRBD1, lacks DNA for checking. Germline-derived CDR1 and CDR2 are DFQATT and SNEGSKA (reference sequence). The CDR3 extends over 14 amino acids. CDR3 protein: CSARVPVQGDGYTF.

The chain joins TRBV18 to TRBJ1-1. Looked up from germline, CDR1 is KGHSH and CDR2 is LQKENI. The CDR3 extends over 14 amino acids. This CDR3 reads CASSPIVGDTEAFF.

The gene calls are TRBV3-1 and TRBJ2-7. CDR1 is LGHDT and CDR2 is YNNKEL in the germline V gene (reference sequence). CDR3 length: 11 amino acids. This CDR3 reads CASSHVSEQYF.

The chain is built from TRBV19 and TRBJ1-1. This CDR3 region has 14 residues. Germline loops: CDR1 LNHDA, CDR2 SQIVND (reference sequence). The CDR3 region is CASSIEAMNTEAFF.

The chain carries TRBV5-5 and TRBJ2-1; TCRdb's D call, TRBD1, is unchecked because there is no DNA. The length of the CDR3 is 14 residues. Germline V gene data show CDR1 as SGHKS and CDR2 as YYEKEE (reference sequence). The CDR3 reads CASSHRQGRDEQFF.

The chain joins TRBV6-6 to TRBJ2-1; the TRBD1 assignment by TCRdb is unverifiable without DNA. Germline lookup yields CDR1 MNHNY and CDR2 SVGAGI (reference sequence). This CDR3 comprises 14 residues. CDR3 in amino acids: CASRTGTVYNEQFF.

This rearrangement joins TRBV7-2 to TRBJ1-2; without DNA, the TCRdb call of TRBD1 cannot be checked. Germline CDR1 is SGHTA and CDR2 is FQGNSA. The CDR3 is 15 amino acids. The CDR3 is CASSLEGTGNYGYTF. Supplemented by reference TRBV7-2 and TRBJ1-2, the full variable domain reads GAGVSQSPSNKVTEKGKDVELRCDPISGHTALYWYRQSLGQGLEFLIYFQGNSAPDKSGLPSDRFSAERTGGSVSTLTIQRTQQEDSAVYLCASSLEGTGNYGYTFGSGTRLTVV.

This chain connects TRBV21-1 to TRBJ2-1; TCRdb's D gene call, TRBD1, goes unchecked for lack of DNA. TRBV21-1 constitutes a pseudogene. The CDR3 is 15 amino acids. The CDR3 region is CASSKFRGGSGEQFF.